One and the same sample provided the 9 T cell receptor beta chains below, sequenced in a study of cytomegalovirus exposure and HLA in healthy donors. Vbeta (60) and Jbeta (13) primers were used in the PCR. The data were produced by immunoSEQ multiplex PCR, yet TCRdb's version contains in-frame clones alone and is incomplete. There are 150,000 to 200,000 clones in the sample; around three quarters occur only once, and approximately 2% lies in the top ten. Input material: PBMCs. These receptors came from a woman between 25 and 40 years old in good health and CMV-seropositive.

This clone was observed a few times. V and J are TRBV4-1 and TRBJ2-6, with a weak D call TRBD2 (5 bases). CDR3 length: 15 residues. V lost 6 bases and J lost 4, with 13 bases in between. Germline loops: CDR1 MGHRA, CDR2 YSYEKL. The DNA for the CDR3 is TGCGCCAGCAGACCCGGACTCCTCGGGGCCAACGTCCTGACTTTC. Its protein product is CASRPGLLGANVLTF.

The genes are TRBV5-1 and TRBJ2-2; 9 bases are a match to TRBD2. Unmatched junction bases numbered 11, after V lost 4 bases and J lost 4 bases. There are 17 residues in the CDR3. Germline V lookup: CDR1 SGHRS, CDR2 YFSETQ. CDR3 bases: TGCGCCAGCAGCCCGCAAGTTTGGCGGGAGGGCACCGGGGAGCTGTTTTTT. Translating gives CASSPQVWREGTGELFF.

The chain joins TRBV7-9 to TRBJ2-1; possible D gene TRBD2, 5 bases. Trimming removed 5 bases at V and 3 bases at J, with 8 bases between. Looked up from germline, CDR1 is SEHNR and CDR2 is FQNEAQ (reference sequence). CDR3 length: 13 residues. CDR3 DNA: TGTGCCAGCAGCGGGAGAGGCTACAATGAGCAGTTCTTC. Translated: CASSGRGYNEQFF.

The CDR3 coding sequence is TGTGCCAGCAGCCCCGGGACTAGCGGGAGGGCCCACGAGCAGTACTTC. Its protein is CASSPGTSGRAHEQYF. The chain recombines TRBV7-8 with TRBJ2-7; 16 nucleotides agree with TRBD2. The length of the CDR3 is 16 residues. Germline lookup yields CDR1 SGHVS and CDR2 FQNEAQ. With V trimmed by 5 bases and J by 5 bases, 6 bases remained unmatched.

This clone turned up a few times. The CDR3 loop is CARSAGAVRENTIYF. The CDR3 DNA reads TGTGCCAGAAGCGCGGGTGCTGTTCGAGAAAACACCATATATTTT. The genes are TRBV5-3 and TRBJ1-3, with D uncertain. TRBV5-3 is assigned to the ORF class and has an uncertain function. CDR3 length: 15 amino acids. V was pared by 4 bases and J by 6 bases, with 17 bases between.

The chain couples TRBV7-2 to TRBJ2-7; TRBD1 aligns across 8 bases. With V trimmed by 1 base and J by 2 bases, 4 bases remained unmatched. Germline V gene lookup returns CDR1 SGHTA and CDR2 FQGNSA. The length of the CDR3 is 15 residues. CDR3 in amino acids: CASSLEQGATYEQYF. CDR3 sequence (DNA): TGTGCCAGCAGCTTAGAGCAGGGGGCTACCTACGAGCAGTACTTC. Full variable domain (missing parts from reference TRBV7-2 and TRBJ2-7): GAGVSQSPSNKVTEKGKDVELRCDPISGHTALYWYRQSLGQGLEFLIYFQGNSAPDKSGLPSDRFSAERTGGSVSTLTIQRTQQEDSAVYLCASSLEQGATYEQYFGPGTRLTVT.

The sample holds one count of this clone. V usage is TRBV6-1 and J usage is TRBJ1-5, with D possibly being TRBD1 (5 bases). Germline V gene sequence: CDR1 MNHNS, CDR2 SASEGT. The CDR3 contains 13 residues. Trimming shortened V by 7 bases and J by 7 bases, and 14 bases separated the two germline ends. The CDR3 region is CASMRGGGQPQHF. The CDR3 bases are TGTGCCAGCATGCGGGGGGGAGGACAGCCCCAGCATTTT.

The J gene is TRBJ2-2, the V gene TRBV4-1; 8 nucleotides match TRBD1. The CDR3 contains 19 residues. Germline CDR1 MGHRA, CDR2 YSYEKL. V lost 4 bases and J lost 2; bases outside the gene matches: 15. CDR3 protein: CASSPYGTGDLVNTGELFF. CDR3 in DNA: TGCGCCAGCAGCCCGTACGGGACAGGAGATTTGGTTAACACCGGGGAGCTGTTTTTT.

The V and J genes are TRBV5-4 and TRBJ2-1; 10 nucleotides agree with TRBD2. Per germline, CDR1 SGHNT and CDR2 YYREEE (reference sequence). Trimming at V came to 1 base and at J to 4 bases, leaving 2 bases not matched to a gene. The CDR3 spans 15 residues. The CDR3 DNA reads as TGTGCCAGCAGCTTGAGGACTAGCGGATACAATGAGCAGTTCTTC. Protein product: CASSLRTSGYNEQFF.